This T cell receptor (beta chain) stems from a study of T cell repertoires in cytomegalovirus infection. Study-wide results and limits: The study identified carriers of CMV plus the relevant HLA from cumulative public TCR beta family frequency. Ex vivo responses were dominated by HLA-C-restricted CMV-specific TCR beta clonotypes.

Germline CDR1 is SEHNR and CDR2 is FQNEAQ (reference sequence). Trimming cost V 1 base and J 10 bases, with 5 bases left between them. There are 11 residues in the CDR3. In TCRdb, the reads were re-called with MiXCR into one record per CDR3 protein. This table has 400,000 to 550,000 distinct CDR3 sequences, about 11% appearing once. This clonotype was seen repeatedly, ten times or more. Its antigen is currently unknown. The sequenced sample consisted of PBMCs. This clonotype was obtained from a human donor in good health (CMV status not recorded). Some clones in this sample may be carry-over from other donors' samples. The chain couples TRBV7-9 to TRBJ1-5; D is unresolved. The CDR3 loop reads CASSLEGPQHF. Here the CDR3 DNA reads TGTGCCAGCAGCTTAGAGGGACCCCAGCATTTT.